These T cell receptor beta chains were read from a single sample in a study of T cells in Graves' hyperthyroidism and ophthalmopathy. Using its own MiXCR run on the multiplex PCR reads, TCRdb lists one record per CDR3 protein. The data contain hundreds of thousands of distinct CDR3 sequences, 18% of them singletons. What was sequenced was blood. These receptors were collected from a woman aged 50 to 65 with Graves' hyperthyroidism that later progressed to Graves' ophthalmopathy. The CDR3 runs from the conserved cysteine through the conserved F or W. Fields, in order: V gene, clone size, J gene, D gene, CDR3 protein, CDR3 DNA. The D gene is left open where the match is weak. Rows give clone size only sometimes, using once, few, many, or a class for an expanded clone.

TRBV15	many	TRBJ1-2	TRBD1	CATSRFGTAVGYTF	TGTGCCACCAGCAGATTCGGGACAGCAGTTGGCTACACCTTC
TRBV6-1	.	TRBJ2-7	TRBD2	CASSTGGDYEQYF	TGTGCCAGCAGCACGGGGGGGGACTACGAGCAGTACTTC
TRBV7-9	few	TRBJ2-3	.	CASSFHTQYF	TGTGCCAGCAGCTTCCATACGCAGTATTTT
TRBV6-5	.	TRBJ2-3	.	CASSYSTADTQYF	TGTGCCAGCAGTTACTCGACGGCAGATACGCAGTATTTT
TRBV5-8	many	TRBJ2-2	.	CASSLGNRETGELFF	TGTGCCAGCAGCTTGGGGAACAGGGAGACCGGGGAGCTGTTTTTT
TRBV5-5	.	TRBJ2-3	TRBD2	CASSSGGGDTQYF	TGTGCCAGCAGCAGCGGGGGTGGAGATACGCAGTATTTT
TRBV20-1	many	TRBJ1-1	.	CSANRGAKLSLEAFF	TGCAGTGCCAACCGGGGGGCCAAGCTTAGCCTGGAAGCTTTCTTT
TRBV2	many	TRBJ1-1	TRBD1	CASSIQGMNTEAFF	TGTGCCAGCAGTATACAGGGGATGAACACTGAAGCTTTCTTT
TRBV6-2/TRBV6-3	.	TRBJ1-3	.	CASSYLVFSGNTIYF	TGTGCCAGCAGTTACCTGGTTTTCTCTGGAAACACCATATATTTT
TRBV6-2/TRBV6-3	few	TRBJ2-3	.	CASNPPRGDTQYF	TGTGCCAGCAATCCACCAAGGGGCGATACGCAGTATTTT
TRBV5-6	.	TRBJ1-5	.	CASSTQGSRQPQHF	TGTGCCAGCAGTACTCAGGGGTCACGGCAGCCCCAGCATTTT
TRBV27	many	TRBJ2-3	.	CASSLLSGTSTDTQYF	TGTGCCAGCAGTTTATTGTCAGGGACTAGCACAGATACGCAGTATTTT
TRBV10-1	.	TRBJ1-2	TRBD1	CASSSRTGGGYTF	TGCGCCAGCAGTTCAAGGACAGGGGGAGGCTACACCTTC
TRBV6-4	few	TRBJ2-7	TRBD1	CASSDGTGRGEQYF	TGTGCCAGCAGTGACGGGACAGGGAGAGGCGAGCAGTACTTC